The TCR beta chain described here comes from a study of cytomegalovirus exposure and HLA in healthy donors. Study context: In an earlier analysis, 95 million to 140 million unique TCR beta sequences were found from 150 million to 200 million T cells. General study findings and limits: A later analysis linked a missense DCLRE1C variant to TCR beta V- and J-gene trimming. Later analysis showed TCR association rates varying by HLA locus, highest for DRB1 and lowest for HLA-C. Reports credit the classifier with highly specific, highly sensitive diagnosis of cytomegalovirus status.

Use of 60 Vbeta and 13 Jbeta primers characterized the PCR. TCRdb's copy holds only in-frame clones and misses some; the assay was immunoSEQ multiplex PCR. The table has fewer than 200,000 clones, roughly 80% seen once. The V gene end was trimmed by 0 bases and the J gene end by 0 bases; junction bases not matched to a gene: 9. Germline-derived CDR1 and CDR2 are SGHTA and FQGNSA. The CDR3 spans 19 residues. With regard to this clone: Its antigen remains unidentified.

The sequence came from a woman in her forties or fifties in good health and CMV-seronegative. This sequence joins TRBV7-2 and TRBJ2-1; 9 positions agree with TRBD2. Specimen: PBMCs. CDR3 amino acids: CASSLAPGSGGSSYNEQFF. The CDR3 DNA sequence: TGTGCCAGCAGCTTAGCGCCGGGTAGCGGGGGAAGCTCCTACAATGAGCAGTTCTTC.